This is a list of T cell receptor beta chains from one sample in a study of CD8+ T cells in alopecia areata. Method: immunoSEQ multiplex PCR; TCRdb's copy keeps in-frame clones and lacks some. The data hold some 170,000 clones, with 50% to 70% observed a single time. This material consisted of CD4+ T cells sorted from blood, taken at week 0. Receptors were obtained from a human donor with alopecia areata. Each CDR3 is given with its conserved first and last residue. D genes are given only for firm matches. Only some rows state a clone size, as once, few, many or a class for expanded clones.

abundance: few; j_gene: TRBJ2-5; v_gene: TRBV5-6; d_gene: NA; CDR3nt: TGTGCCAGCCAAAGACGGCACGCGGAGGCCCAGTACTTC; CDR3aa: CASQRRHAEAQYF
abundance: NA; j_gene: TRBJ1-1; v_gene: TRBV7-8; d_gene: NA; CDR3nt: TGTGCCAGCAGCTTAGGTTCAGGTGCGAGAGGCTTCTTT; CDR3aa: CASSLGSGARGFF
abundance: NA; j_gene: TRBJ2-3; v_gene: TRBV29-1; d_gene: TRBD2; CDR3nt: TGCAGCGTTCGGCGGGGGGCCACAGATACGCAGTATTTT; CDR3aa: CSVRRGATDTQYF
abundance: once; j_gene: TRBJ1-5; v_gene: TRBV29-1; d_gene: NA; CDR3nt: TGCAGCGTGATAGGCGGACAGAGTCAGCCCCAGCATTTT; CDR3aa: CSVIGGQSQPQHF
abundance: NA; j_gene: TRBJ2-7; v_gene: TRBV27; d_gene: TRBD1; CDR3nt: TGTGCCAGCCAGGACAGGCCGAGCTCCTACGAGCAGTACTTC; CDR3aa: CASQDRPSSYEQYF
abundance: few; j_gene: TRBJ2-1; v_gene: TRBV25-1; d_gene: NA; CDR3nt: TGTGCCACCAGAGGTTGGGGGGCCTACAATGAGCAGTTCTTC; CDR3aa: CATRGWGAYNEQFF
abundance: NA; j_gene: TRBJ2-3; v_gene: TRBV5-1; d_gene: NA; CDR3nt: TGCGCCAGCAGCTCCCCACAGGAGAGAGATACGCAGTATTTT; CDR3aa: CASSSPQERDTQYF
abundance: NA; j_gene: TRBJ2-1; v_gene: TRBV4-3; d_gene: NA; CDR3nt: TGCGCCAGCACCCCCCCGGGTGGCAATGAGCAGTTCTTC; CDR3aa: CASTPPGGNEQFF
abundance: NA; j_gene: TRBJ2-3; v_gene: TRBV29-1; d_gene: NA; CDR3nt: TGCAGCCACTCCGGGGGCTCGGGGTTAGATACGCAGTATTTT; CDR3aa: CSHSGGSGLDTQYF
abundance: NA; j_gene: TRBJ2-1; v_gene: TRBV27; d_gene: NA; CDR3nt: TGTGCCAGCAGTTTATCAAGACGGGATGAGCAGTTCTTC; CDR3aa: CASSLSRRDEQFF
abundance: NA; j_gene: TRBJ1-2; v_gene: TRBV29-1; d_gene: NA; CDR3nt: TGCAGCGCTAGTGATAACTATGGCTACACCTTC; CDR3aa: CSASDNYGYTF
abundance: NA; j_gene: TRBJ2-6; v_gene: TRBV27; d_gene: NA; CDR3nt: TGTGCCAGCAGTTTTGCGCTGGGCCGGGCTGGGGCCAACGTCCTGACTTTC; CDR3aa: CASSFALGRAGANVLTF
abundance: NA; j_gene: TRBJ1-2; v_gene: TRBV20-1; d_gene: NA; CDR3nt: TGCAGCGCGACAGTTAACTATGGCTACACCTTC; CDR3aa: CSATVNYGYTF
abundance: NA; j_gene: TRBJ2-3; v_gene: TRBV29-1; d_gene: NA; CDR3nt: TGCAGCGTTGTCTGGCGATCCCGCACAGATACGCAGTATTTT; CDR3aa: CSVVWRSRTDTQYF
abundance: once; j_gene: TRBJ2-3; v_gene: TRBV10-1; d_gene: NA; CDR3nt: TGCGCCAGCAGTGATTTGGTCCACACAGATACGCAGTATTTT; CDR3aa: CASSDLVHTDTQYF
abundance: once; j_gene: TRBJ1-6; v_gene: TRBV15; d_gene: NA; CDR3nt: TGTGCCACCAGAGGACCCCTTCCTTCACCCCTCCACTTT; CDR3aa: CATRGPLPSPLHF
abundance: NA; j_gene: TRBJ2-2; v_gene: TRBV25-1; d_gene: NA; CDR3nt: TGTGCCAGCAGTGAAGCGGGTCACAACACCGGGGAGCTGTTTTTT; CDR3aa: CASSEAGHNTGELFF
abundance: medium-sized; j_gene: TRBJ1-4; v_gene: TRBV9; d_gene: TRBD1; CDR3nt: TGTGCCAGCAGCGTCAGTCCGGGACAGGCTAATGAAAAACTGTTTTTT; CDR3aa: CASSVSPGQANEKLFF
abundance: few; j_gene: TRBJ2-5; v_gene: TRBV5-1; d_gene: NA; CDR3nt: TGCGCCAGCAGCTTGACCGGGTTCCAAGAGACCCAGTACTTC; CDR3aa: CASSLTGFQETQYF
abundance: many; j_gene: TRBJ2-1; v_gene: TRBV7-2; d_gene: TRBD1; CDR3nt: TGTGCCAGCAGCTTTGGAAAACAGGGGGATGAGCAGTTCTTC; CDR3aa: CASSFGKQGDEQFF
abundance: NA; j_gene: TRBJ2-5; v_gene: TRBV20-1; d_gene: NA; CDR3nt: TGCAGTGCTGTAATGCAAGAGACCCAGTACTTC; CDR3aa: CSAVMQETQYF
abundance: NA; j_gene: TRBJ2-7; v_gene: TRBV7-2; d_gene: NA; CDR3nt: TGTGCCAGCAGCCCGTCCTACGAGCAGTACTTC; CDR3aa: CASSPSYEQYF